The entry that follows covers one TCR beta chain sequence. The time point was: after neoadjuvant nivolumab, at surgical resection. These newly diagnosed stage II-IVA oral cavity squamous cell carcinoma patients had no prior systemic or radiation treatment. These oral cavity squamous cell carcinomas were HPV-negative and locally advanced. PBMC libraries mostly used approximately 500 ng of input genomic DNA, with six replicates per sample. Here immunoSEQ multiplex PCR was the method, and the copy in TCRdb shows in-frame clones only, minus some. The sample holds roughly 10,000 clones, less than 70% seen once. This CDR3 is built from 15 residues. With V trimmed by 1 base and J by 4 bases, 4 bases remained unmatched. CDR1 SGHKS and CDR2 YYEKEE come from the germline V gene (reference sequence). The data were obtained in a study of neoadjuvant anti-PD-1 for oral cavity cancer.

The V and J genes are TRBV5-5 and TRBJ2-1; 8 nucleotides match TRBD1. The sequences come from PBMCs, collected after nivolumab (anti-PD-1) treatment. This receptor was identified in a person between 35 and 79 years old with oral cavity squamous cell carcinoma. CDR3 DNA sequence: TGTGCCAGCAGCTTGCCCGGGACAGGTTACAATGAGCAGTTCTTC. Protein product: CASSLPGTGYNEQFF.